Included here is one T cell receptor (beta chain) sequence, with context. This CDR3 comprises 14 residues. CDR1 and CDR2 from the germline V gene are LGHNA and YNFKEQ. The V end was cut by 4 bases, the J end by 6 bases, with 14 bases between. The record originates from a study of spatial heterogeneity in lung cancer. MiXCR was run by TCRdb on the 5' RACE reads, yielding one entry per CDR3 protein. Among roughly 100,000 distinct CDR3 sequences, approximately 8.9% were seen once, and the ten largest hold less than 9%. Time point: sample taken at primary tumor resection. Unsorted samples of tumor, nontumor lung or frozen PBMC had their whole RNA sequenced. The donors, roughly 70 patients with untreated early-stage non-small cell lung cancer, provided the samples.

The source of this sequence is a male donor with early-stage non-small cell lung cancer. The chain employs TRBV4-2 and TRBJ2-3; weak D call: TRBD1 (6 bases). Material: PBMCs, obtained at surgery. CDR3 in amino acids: CASSPSGTPDTQYF. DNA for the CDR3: TGTGCCAGCAGCCCCTCGGGGACACCGGATACGCAGTATTTT.